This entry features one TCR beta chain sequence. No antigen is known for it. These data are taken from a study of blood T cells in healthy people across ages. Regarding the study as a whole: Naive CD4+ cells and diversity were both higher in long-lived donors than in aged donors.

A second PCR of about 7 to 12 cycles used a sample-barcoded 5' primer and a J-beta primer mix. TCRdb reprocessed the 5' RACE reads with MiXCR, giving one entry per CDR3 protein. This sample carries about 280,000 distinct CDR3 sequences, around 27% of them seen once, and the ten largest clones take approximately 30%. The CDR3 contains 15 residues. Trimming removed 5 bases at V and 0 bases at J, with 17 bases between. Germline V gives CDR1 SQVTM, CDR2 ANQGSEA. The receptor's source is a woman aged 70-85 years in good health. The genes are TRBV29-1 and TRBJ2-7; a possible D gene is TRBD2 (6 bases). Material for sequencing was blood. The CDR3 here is CSVLSERATSYEQYF. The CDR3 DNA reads TGCAGCGTTTTGAGTGAGCGGGCCACCTCCTACGAGCAGTACTTC.